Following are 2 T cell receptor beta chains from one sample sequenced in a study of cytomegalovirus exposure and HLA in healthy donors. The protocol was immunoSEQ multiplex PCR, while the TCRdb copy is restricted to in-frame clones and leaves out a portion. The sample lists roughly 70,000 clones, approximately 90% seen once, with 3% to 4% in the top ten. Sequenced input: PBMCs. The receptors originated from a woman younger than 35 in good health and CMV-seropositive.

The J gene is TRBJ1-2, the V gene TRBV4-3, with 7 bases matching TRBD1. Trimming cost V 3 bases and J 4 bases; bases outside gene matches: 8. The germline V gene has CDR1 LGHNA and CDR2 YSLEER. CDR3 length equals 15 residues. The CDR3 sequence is CASSQTGQSSYGYTF. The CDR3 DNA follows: TGCGCCAGCAGCCAGACGGGACAGTCGAGCTATGGCTACACCTTC.

The CDR3 DNA reads TGTGCCATCAGAGGACAGACGAATGAAAAACTGTTTTTT. It yields the protein CAIRGQTNEKLFF. The chain links TRBV10-3 to TRBJ1-4; maybe TRBD1 (6 bases). V lost 6 bases and J 5 bases, leaving 10 bases between the germline ends. The CDR3 has 13 amino acids. Germline V gene lookup returns CDR1 ENHRY and CDR2 SYGVKD.